The 9 T cell receptor beta chains given below trace back to one sample, sequenced in a study of vaccination effects on CD4 cells after COVID-19. No antigens are known for them. Clones were sequenced by immunoSEQ multiplex PCR, and TCRdb holds only the in-frame ones, with some missing. Altogether about 25,000 clones are present, 73% being singletons, with the ten largest covering about 10%. Following culture for ten to eleven days, CD4+ T cells were isolated. Sequencing was performed on CD4+ T cells from PBMCs cultured without peptide, taken before COVID-19 vaccination. These receptors were taken from a human donor who received a COVID-19 vaccine.

The sample holds one count of this clone. V is TRBV25-1 and J is TRBJ2-5; a weak D match, TRBD1 (5 bases). The CDR3 is 17 residues long. The V end lost 6 bases, the J end lost 1 base, and 21 bases lay between the germline ends. Germline values: CDR1 MGHDK, CDR2 SYGVNS. The CDR3 reads CASSPRSDISPQETQYF. In DNA, the CDR3 is TGTGCCAGCAGCCCGAGATCGGACATTTCGCCCCAAGAGACCCAGTACTTC.

V is TRBV2 and J is TRBJ2-3, with a tentative D call TRBD1 (6 bases). The germline V and J ends were trimmed by 3 bases and 7 bases, with 8 bases remaining between them. CDR3 length: 12 amino acids. CDR1 is SNHLY, CDR2 FYNNEI, per germline. Here the CDR3 reads CASSDGQNTQYF. In DNA form, the CDR3 reads TGTGCCAGCAGTGACGGACAGAATACGCAGTATTTT.

The chain uses TRBV4-3 and TRBJ2-2; D possibly uses TRBD1 or TRBD2 (5 bases each). Per germline, CDR1 LGHNA and CDR2 YSLEER. There are 14 residues in the CDR3. V was trimmed by 2 bases and J by 7 bases, leaving 11 bases between them. The CDR3 sequence is CASSQNLRGGELFF. CDR3 sequence (DNA): TGCGCCAGCAGCCAAAACTTGAGGGGCGGGGAGCTGTTTTTT.

The rearrangement links TRBV25-1 to TRBJ1-1; 7 bases are shared with TRBD1. Trimming took 7 bases from V and 5 from J; bases not matched to a gene: 7. The germline gives CDR1 MGHDK, CDR2 SYGVNS. The CDR3 runs 13 residues. DNA of the CDR3: TGTGCCAGCACCCGGGACAGTATAACTGAAGCTTTCTTT. Translating gives CASTRDSITEAFF.

This chain links TRBV14 with TRBJ2-5, with a possible D match to TRBD2 (6 bases). Germline assignment: CDR1 SGHDN and CDR2 FVKESK. Trimming pared 1 base from V and 5 bases from J, leaving 17 bases between. This CDR3 has 16 residues. CDR3 sequence (DNA): TGTGCCAGCAGCCAAGGAGGGGCGCGGAGCGGGGAGACCCAGTACTTC. Amino acids: CASSQGGARSGETQYF.

The genes are TRBV3-1 (or the pseudogene TRBV3-2) and TRBJ2-6; D unclear. Trimming took 5 bases from V and 0 from J, leaving 17 bases between them. This CDR3 comprises 18 residues. Germline V gene lookup returns CDR1 LGHDT and CDR2 YNNKEL (reference sequence). CDR3 in DNA: TGTGCCAGCAGCAGACTTGGTAACAACCCCTCTGGGGCCAACGTCCTGACTTTC. This sequence encodes CASSRLGNNPSGANVLTF.

The chain carries TRBV19 and TRBJ2-2; perhaps TRBD2 as D (5 bases). CDR1 LNHDA and CDR2 SQIVND come from the germline V gene (reference sequence). The CDR3 contains 17 residues. V shed 7 bases and J shed 0 bases, with 18 bases lying between them. CDR3 sequence: CASINSERVPNTGELFF. CDR3 bases: TGTGCCAGTATCAACTCCGAGAGGGTTCCGAACACCGGGGAGCTGTTTTTT.

V is TRBV19 and J is TRBJ1-1, with 7 bases aligning to TRBD1. This CDR3 is built from 14 residues. Germline V gives CDR1 LNHDA, CDR2 SQIVND (reference sequence). With 5 bases clipped from V and 2 bases from J, the junction kept 5 bases outside the gene matches. CDR3 DNA sequence: TGTGCCAGTAGTCCCCGGACAGGAAACACTGAAGCTTTCTTT. Encoded protein: CASSPRTGNTEAFF. The full variable domain, its missing parts supplied by reference TRBV19 and TRBJ1-1, is DGGITQSPKYLFRKEGQNVTLSCEQNLNHDAMYWYRQDPGQGLRLIYYSQIVNDFQKGDIAEGYSVSREKKESFPLTVTSAQKNPTAFYLCASSPRTGNTEAFFGQGTRLTVV.

The CDR3 region has the DNA TGTGCCAGCAGTTTGACCGGGACAGGGGGCCTGGACACTGAAGCTTTCTTT. It yields the protein CASSLTGTGGLDTEAFF. The chain joins TRBV27 to TRBJ1-1; 12 positions agree with TRBD1. There are 17 residues in the CDR3. CDR1 and CDR2 (germline): MNHEY, SMNVEV (reference sequence). V gave up 3 bases and J gave up 3 bases; unmatched junction bases: 8.